This record looks at one T cell receptor beta chain sequence and its context. The antigen remains undetermined. These data come from a study of cytomegalovirus exposure and HLA in healthy donors. About the study: Roughly 180 million T cells yielded 90 million to 130 million unique TCR beta sequences, as an earlier analysis found. HLA-typed donors were the source of some 85 million unique TCRs, which an early data release held. Genetic ancestry analysis placed about 80% of the 398 donors that were genotyped in the Caucasian-associated cluster.

Germline CDR1 SEHNR, CDR2 FQNEAQ (reference sequence). This CDR3 is built from 18 residues. With 4 bases clipped from V and 1 base from J, the junction kept 5 bases outside the gene matches. Study results and limitations: Common viral pathogens seemed, in a later analysis, to connect with several of the most significant clusters.

Researchers ran the PCR with 60 Vbeta and 13 Jbeta primers. Clones were sequenced by immunoSEQ multiplex PCR, and TCRdb holds only the in-frame ones, with some missing. The repertoire table contains 50,000 or so clones. The source is a middle-aged man in good health and CMV-seropositive. Specimen: PBMCs. This chain links TRBV7-9 with TRBJ2-2; 14 bases align to TRBD2. The CDR3 loop reads CASSSGLAGALNTGELFF. The CDR3 DNA sequence: TGTGCCAGCAGCTCGGGACTAGCGGGAGCGCTGAACACCGGGGAGCTGTTTTTT. Full variable domain (remainder filled in from reference TRBV7-9 and TRBJ2-2): DTGVSQNPRHKITKRGQNVTFRCDPISEHNRLYWYRQTLGQGPEFLTYFQNEAQLEKSRLLSDRFSAERPKGSFSTLEIQRTEQGDSAMYLCASSSGLAGALNTGELFFGEGSRLTVL.